These T cell receptor beta chains were read from a single sample in a study of cytomegalovirus exposure and HLA in healthy donors. The data were produced by immunoSEQ multiplex PCR, yet TCRdb's version contains in-frame clones alone and is incomplete. This repertoire shows about 160,000 clones, approximately 90% found once; its top ten account for 0.85%. The sample was PBMCs. The receptors stem from a young woman in good health and CMV-seronegative. Each CDR3 is given with its conserved first and last residue. D genes are given only for firm matches. Expanded clones get a size class; other rows say once, few or many, or leave the size out.

J: TRBJ2-5; D: TRBD2; V: TRBV30; size: NA; CDR3: CAWSLAGGIETQYF; DNA: TGTGCCTGGAGCCTAGCGGGAGGGATCGAGACCCAGTACTTC
J: TRBJ2-5; D: NA; V: TRBV5-8; size: NA; CDR3: CASSLVAPSSGLYF; DNA: TGTGCCAGCAGCTTGGTAGCACCGTCATCAGGGCTGTACTTC
J: TRBJ1-4; D: NA; V: TRBV15; size: NA; CDR3: CATSRDSILFNEKLFF; DNA: TGTGCCACCAGCAGAGATTCTATACTTTTTAATGAAAAACTGTTTTTT
J: TRBJ1-2; D: NA; V: TRBV7-3; size: once; CDR3: CASSLGGGGYTF; DNA: TGTGCCAGCAGCTTAGGGGGAGGTGGCTACACCTTC
J: TRBJ2-1; D: TRBD1; V: TRBV11-2; size: NA; CDR3: CASSSNRGKYNEQFF; DNA: TGTGCCAGCAGCTCCAACAGGGGGAAGTACAATGAGCAGTTCTTC
J: TRBJ2-2; D: TRBD2; V: TRBV14; size: NA; CDR3: CASSPTSGGRTGELFF; DNA: TGTGCCAGCAGCCCTACCTCCGGGGGGAGGACCGGGGAGCTGTTTTTT
J: TRBJ2-1; D: NA; V: TRBV5-1; size: once; CDR3: CASSAISGSSNNEQFF; DNA: TGCGCCAGCAGCGCTATTAGCGGATCTTCCAACAATGAGCAGTTCTTC
J: TRBJ1-1; D: NA; V: TRBV9; size: NA; CDR3: CASSPSTPNTEAFF; DNA: TGTGCCAGCAGCCCCAGTACACCGAACACTGAAGCTTTCTTT
J: TRBJ2-5; D: NA; V: TRBV5-1; size: NA; CDR3: CASSLLTTEQYF; DNA: TGCGCCAGCAGCCTCCTCACGACAGAGCAGTACTTC
J: TRBJ2-7; D: TRBD2; V: TRBV5-1; size: NA; CDR3: CASSPGGSSYEQYF; DNA: TGCGCCAGCAGCCCGGGGGGGAGCTCCTACGAGCAGTACTTC
J: TRBJ2-1; D: TRBD2; V: TRBV5-1; size: NA; CDR3: CASSLEVWLAGRYYNEQFF; DNA: TGCGCCAGCAGCTTGGAGGTCTGGCTAGCGGGGAGATACTACAATGAGCAGTTCTTC
J: TRBJ1-1; D: NA; V: TRBV6-5; size: few; CDR3: CASSSTGGAEAFF; DNA: TGTGCCAGCAGTTCGACAGGTGGGGCTGAAGCTTTCTTT
J: TRBJ2-7; D: NA; V: TRBV19; size: NA; CDR3: CASSIGGPGYEQYF; DNA: TGTGCCAGTAGTATCGGAGGGCCGGGGTACGAGCAGTACTTC
J: TRBJ2-2; D: TRBD1; V: TRBV10-3; size: NA; CDR3: CAISRTGTSANTGELFF; DNA: TGTGCCATCAGCAGGACAGGGACCAGCGCGAACACCGGGGAGCTGTTTTTT
J: TRBJ1-2; D: NA; V: TRBV5-6; size: NA; CDR3: CASSRESWNGVYTF; DNA: TGTGCCAGCAGCCGAGAATCCTGGAACGGGGTCTACACCTTC
J: TRBJ2-1; D: NA; V: TRBV6-1; size: few; CDR3: CASRVGLRHLQFF; DNA: TGTGCCAGCAGGGTAGGACTCCGTCATTTGCAGTTCTTC
J: TRBJ1-4; D: TRBD1; V: TRBV18; size: NA; CDR3: CASGTDNEKLFF; DNA: TGTGCCAGCGGGACAGACAATGAAAAACTGTTTTTT
J: TRBJ2-2; D: TRBD2; V: TRBV7-9; size: NA; CDR3: CASSPPLAGGPGTGELFF; DNA: TGTGCCAGCAGCCCTCCCCTAGCGGGAGGGCCGGGGACCGGGGAGCTGTTTTTT
J: TRBJ1-2; D: TRBD1; V: TRBV28; size: NA; CDR3: CATPGQGLNGYTF; DNA: TGTGCCACCCCCGGACAGGGGTTAAATGGCTACACCTTC
J: TRBJ1-1; D: TRBD1; V: TRBV28; size: NA; CDR3: CATPGTGVDEAFF; DNA: TGTGCCACCCCCGGGACAGGGGTCGATGAAGCTTTCTTT
J: TRBJ2-3; D: NA; V: TRBV12-5; size: NA; CDR3: CASGLAGGAAQYF; DNA: TGTGCTAGTGGTTTAGCCGGCGGGGCGGCGCAGTATTTT
J: TRBJ2-3; D: TRBD1; V: TRBV19; size: NA; CDR3: CASDHRTGKDTQYF; DNA: TGTGCCAGCGACCACAGGACAGGGAAAGATACGCAGTATTTT
J: TRBJ1-2; D: TRBD1; V: TRBV19; size: NA; CDR3: CASSHRDSNGYTF; DNA: TGTGCCAGTAGTCACCGGGACAGCAATGGCTACACCTTC
J: TRBJ1-6; D: NA; V: TRBV5-8; size: NA; CDR3: CASSVGGSALHF; DNA: TGTGCCAGCAGCGTAGGGGGTTCGGCCCTCCACTTT
J: TRBJ1-2; D: TRBD1; V: TRBV5-1; size: NA; CDR3: CASSLGGQGSGGYTF; DNA: TGCGCCAGCAGCTTAGGAGGACAGGGGAGCGGGGGCTACACCTTC
J: TRBJ2-3; D: NA; V: TRBV9; size: NA; CDR3: CASSVALETDTQYF; DNA: TGTGCCAGCAGCGTAGCTCTAGAAACAGATACGCAGTATTTT
J: TRBJ2-2; D: TRBD1; V: TRBV9; size: NA; CDR3: CASSQGQGAPGELFF; DNA: TGTGCCAGCAGCCAGGGACAGGGGGCGCCCGGGGAGCTGTTTTTT
J: TRBJ2-2; D: NA; V: TRBV6-1; size: NA; CDR3: CASSENRVGTGELFF; DNA: TGTGCCAGCAGTGAAAACAGGGTCGGCACCGGGGAGCTGTTTTTT
J: TRBJ1-1; D: NA; V: TRBV28; size: few; CDR3: CASTAGGTFF; DNA: TGTGCCAGCACGGCAGGAGGAACTTTCTTT
J: TRBJ2-7; D: NA; V: TRBV11-2; size: NA; CDR3: CASSFADIYEQYF; DNA: TGTGCCAGCAGCTTCGCGGACATCTACGAGCAGTACTTC
J: TRBJ2-7; D: NA; V: TRBV27; size: NA; CDR3: CASSPAGVMRVAYEQYF; DNA: TGTGCCAGCAGCCCCGCGGGCGTGATGCGGGTCGCCTACGAGCAGTACTTC
J: TRBJ1-3; D: NA; V: TRBV4-1; size: NA; CDR3: CASSHLGVGNTIYF; DNA: TGCGCCAGCAGCCATTTGGGAGTCGGAAACACCATATATTTT
J: TRBJ2-2; D: TRBD2; V: TRBV6-5; size: NA; CDR3: CASSLRTSGNTGELFF; DNA: TGTGCCAGCAGTTTAAGGACTAGCGGGAACACCGGGGAGCTGTTTTTT
J: TRBJ2-7; D: TRBD2; V: TRBV28; size: NA; CDR3: CASRPGGRTYEQYF; DNA: TGTGCCAGCAGACCGGGAGGGAGGACCTACGAGCAGTACTTC
J: TRBJ2-7; D: TRBD1; V: TRBV6-5; size: once; CDR3: CASRPWGQSYDGQYF; DNA: TGTGCCAGCAGGCCGTGGGGACAGAGCTACGACGGGCAGTACTTC
J: TRBJ2-7; D: NA; V: TRBV27; size: NA; CDR3: CASSLSTQGSSYEQYF; DNA: TGTGCCAGCAGTTTATCGACTCAGGGGAGCTCCTACGAGCAGTACTTC
J: TRBJ2-7; D: TRBD1; V: TRBV11-2; size: NA; CDR3: CASSSLRDRRYEQYF; DNA: TGTGCCAGCAGCAGTCTCCGGGACAGGCGCTACGAGCAGTACTTC
J: TRBJ2-5; D: TRBD1; V: TRBV5-1; size: once; CDR3: CASRLGTEETQYF; DNA: TGCGCCAGCAGACTCGGGACAGAAGAGACCCAGTACTTC
J: TRBJ1-1; D: TRBD1; V: TRBV29-1; size: NA; CDR3: CSVRDRGMNTEAFF; DNA: TGCAGCGTCCGGGACAGGGGTATGAACACTGAAGCTTTCTTT
J: TRBJ2-7; D: NA; V: TRBV6-5; size: NA; CDR3: CASTPPGGSLEQYF; DNA: TGTGCCAGCACCCCCCCCGGGGGAAGTTTGGAGCAGTACTTC
J: TRBJ2-7; D: NA; V: TRBV4-1; size: NA; CDR3: CASSQARGGYSYEQYF; DNA: TGCGCCAGCAGCCAAGCCAGGGGCGGTTACTCCTACGAGCAGTACTTC
J: TRBJ2-7; D: TRBD2; V: TRBV4-2; size: once; CDR3: CASSQPGTSGSDEQYF; DNA: TGTGCCAGCAGCCAACCCGGGACTAGCGGGAGCGACGAGCAGTACTTC
J: TRBJ2-3; D: TRBD2; V: TRBV14; size: NA; CDR3: CASSQGSSGRADTQYF; DNA: TGTGCCAGCAGCCAAGGCAGTAGCGGGAGGGCAGATACGCAGTATTTT
J: TRBJ2-1; D: NA; V: TRBV10-3; size: NA; CDR3: CAITETATISSYNEQFF; DNA: TGTGCCATCACCGAGACAGCCACGATTAGCTCCTACAATGAGCAGTTCTTC
J: TRBJ2-7; D: NA; V: TRBV10-2; size: NA; CDR3: CASSETGRSHEQYF; DNA: TGCGCCAGCAGTGAGACCGGGAGAAGCCACGAGCAGTACTTC
J: TRBJ1-2; D: NA; V: TRBV5-1; size: once; CDR3: CASSLAFGGGYTF; DNA: TGCGCCAGCAGCTTGGCCTTTGGCGGCGGCTACACCTTC
J: TRBJ2-1; D: TRBD2; V: TRBV7-9; size: NA; CDR3: CASSPPGTSVFNEQFF; DNA: TGTGCCAGCAGCCCGCCCGGGACTAGCGTTTTCAATGAGCAGTTCTTC
J: TRBJ1-6; D: TRBD1; V: TRBV2; size: NA; CDR3: CASSPDRGRSNSPLHF; DNA: TGTGCCAGCAGTCCGGACAGGGGGAGATCGAATTCACCCCTCCACTTT
J: TRBJ2-7; D: TRBD1; V: TRBV6-5; size: NA; CDR3: CASSRGQKDYEQYF; DNA: TGTGCCAGCAGTCGGGGACAGAAAGACTACGAGCAGTACTTC
J: TRBJ1-1; D: NA; V: TRBV5-1; size: NA; CDR3: CASSLGGLTGLNTEAFF; DNA: TGCGCCAGCAGCTTGGGAGGCCTTACAGGGCTGAACACTGAAGCTTTCTTT